What follows are 25 T cell receptor beta chains derived from one specimen sequenced in a study of T cells in localized non-small cell lung cancer. Sequenced by immunoSEQ multiplex PCR; TCRdb stores in-frame clones only, minus some. The top ten clones hold about 20% of a sample with 70,000 to 80,000 clones, 70% to 90% of them seen once. Source: peripheral blood, taken before any cancer treatment. Receptor source: a woman aged 35 to 70 with stage I squamous cell lung carcinoma.

Of note for this clone: A much larger clone lies one base from this, so it may be a read error. Other DNA sequences in the same sample also yield this CDR3. The genes are TRBV6-5 and TRBJ1-2; 9 bases fit TRBD1. The CDR3 extends over 12 amino acids. Germline CDR1 MNHEY, CDR2 SVGAGI. Losses at the gene ends were 6 bases for V and 8 bases for J; bases not matched to a gene: 4. The CDR3 sequence is CASSRTGEGYTF. The CDR3 coding sequence is TGTGCCAGCAGCCGGACAGGGGAAGGCTACACCTTC.

The chain links TRBV7-9 to TRBJ1-2; D ambiguous. The CDR3 has 13 amino acids. V gave up 5 bases and J gave up 3 bases, with 10 bases separating them. Germline V gene sequence: CDR1 SEHNR, CDR2 FQNEAQ (reference sequence). The CDR3 sequence: CASSQKADYGYTF. The DNA of the CDR3 is TGTGCCAGCAGCCAGAAGGCGGACTATGGCTACACCTTC.

This sequence joins TRBV2 and TRBJ2-1; 11 positions agree with TRBD2. CDR3 length: 15 amino acids. The trim removed 4 bases at V and 6 bases at J, leaving 5 bases unmatched. The germline V gene has CDR1 SNHLY and CDR2 FYNNEI. The chain's CDR3 is CASSGGTSGPNEQFF. The CDR3 DNA reads TGTGCCAGCAGTGGGGGGACTAGCGGTCCCAATGAGCAGTTCTTC.

The rearrangement joins TRBV6-1 to TRBJ2-2, with D maybe TRBD2 (6 bases). Trimming removed 7 bases from V and 6 bases from J, with 15 bases in between. Per the germline V gene, CDR1 is MNHNS and CDR2 is SASEGT. The CDR3 sequence is 14 residues long. The CDR3 reads CASIRDFAAGELFF. The CDR3 DNA sequence: TGTGCCAGCATTCGGGACTTCGCCGCCGGGGAGCTGTTTTTT.

The CDR3 is CASSRMAGGRADTQYF. The DNA of the CDR3 is TGTGCCAGTAGCAGGATGGCGGGGGGGCGTGCAGATACGCAGTATTTT. This chain joins TRBV19 and TRBJ2-3, with TRBD2 identical over 9 bases. V trimming: 6 bases; J trimming: 4 bases; junction bases outside the gene matches: 11. CDR3 length: 16 amino acids. CDR1 is LNHDA and CDR2 is SQIVND in the germline V gene (reference sequence).

V is TRBV29-1 and J is TRBJ1-2, with D perhaps TRBD1 (5 bases). Trimming stripped 6 bases from V and 3 bases from J, with 14 bases between. The V gene's germline CDR1 is SQVTM and CDR2 ANQGSEA. This CDR3 contains 13 residues. The CDR3 here is CSVAPTEYYGYTF. The CDR3 DNA reads TGCAGCGTCGCCCCGACAGAGTACTATGGCTACACCTTC.

The gene calls are TRBV2 and TRBJ1-2, with TRBD1 matching over 8 bases. There are 13 residues in the CDR3. J was trimmed by 7 bases and V by 8 bases; bases with no gene match: 9. The germline CDR1 and CDR2 sequences are SNHLY and FYNNEI. CDR3 region: CASLRQGISGYTF. CDR3 DNA sequence: TGTGCCAGCCTCAGACAGGGGATTTCTGGCTACACCTTC.

J is TRBJ1-2 and V is TRBV27; 12 bases fit TRBD1. CDR1 and CDR2 (germline): MNHEY, SMNVEV (reference sequence). This CDR3 has 15 amino acids. Trimming removed 3 bases from V and 6 bases from J; junction bases left unmatched: 5. CDR3 DNA sequence: TGTGCCAGCAGTTTCGGGACAGGGGGCAGGAATGGCTACACCTTC. As protein: CASSFGTGGRNGYTF.

The chain links TRBV12-5 to TRBJ1-6; no firm D call. The V gene lost 6 bases and the J gene lost 10 bases, with 16 bases spanning the gap. The CDR3 totals 14 residues. Germline V gene data show CDR1 as LGHNT and CDR2 as FRNRAP. CDR3 protein: CASGPDGSRSPLHF. The CDR3 DNA is TGTGCTAGTGGCCCGGACGGGTCTCGGTCACCCCTCCACTTT.

V and J are TRBV5-1 and TRBJ2-5, with TRBD2 identical over 9 bases. Per the germline V gene, CDR1 is SGHRS and CDR2 is YFSETQ. The CDR3 runs 15 residues. The trim removed 2 bases at V and 5 bases at J, leaving 7 bases unmatched. CDR3 DNA: TGCGCCAGCAGCTTTGGCAGCGGGGGGCTGGAGACCCAGTACTTC. This sequence encodes CASSFGSGGLETQYF. The complete variable domain, with remaining parts taken from reference TRBV5-1 and TRBJ2-5, reads KAGVTQTPRYLIKTRGQQVTLSCSPISGHRSVSWYQQTPGQGLQFLFEYFSETQRNKGNFPGRFSGRQFSNSRSEMNVSTLELGDSALYLCASSFGSGGLETQYFGPGTRLLVL.

The chain combines TRBV6-5 with TRBJ1-5, with D maybe TRBD1 (6 bases). Germline CDR1 MNHEY, CDR2 SVGAGI. V was clipped by 6 bases and J by 3 bases, with 12 bases between them. The CDR3 consists of 14 residues. In DNA form, the CDR3 reads TGTGCCAGCAGAAAGGACAGTACCAATCAGCCCCAGCATTTT. Protein: CASRKDSTNQPQHF.

The J gene is TRBJ1-1, the V gene TRBV5-1, with TRBD1 identical over 7 bases. The CDR3 contains 16 residues. The ends lost 3 bases at V and 5 bases at J; junction bases unmatched: 13. Germline V gene lookup returns CDR1 SGHRS and CDR2 YFSETQ. CDR3 sequence: CASSSPQRGLGTEAFF. For the CDR3, the DNA is TGCGCCAGCAGCTCACCACAAAGGGGGCTTGGAACTGAAGCTTTCTTT.

V is TRBV19 and J is TRBJ2-7, with 7 bases fitting TRBD1. CDR3 size: 15 residues. Trimming took 10 bases from V and 1 from J; bases not matched to a gene: 13. Germline V lookup: CDR1 LNHDA, CDR2 SQIVND (reference sequence). CDR3 sequence (DNA): TGTGCCACCAGACAGGGAGCGTTGTCGTCCTACGAGCAGTACTTC. It encodes CATRQGALSSYEQYF.

The V and J genes are TRBV29-1 and TRBJ2-3, with D unresolved. Trimming took off 7 bases at V and 2 bases at J, with 13 bases between the two ends. This CDR3 has 13 amino acids. CDR1 SQVTM and CDR2 ANQGSEA come from the germline V gene. The CDR3 here is CSAKPRVTDTQYF. CDR3 coding DNA: TGCAGCGCCAAACCCCGGGTCACAGATACGCAGTATTTT.

This chain connects TRBV18 to TRBJ1-1; no definite D call. Germline V gives CDR1 KGHSH, CDR2 LQKENI. CDR3 size: 14 residues. V lost 8 bases and J lost 3, with 16 bases in between. The CDR3 protein is CASPGLFLDTEAFF. The DNA for the CDR3 is TGTGCCAGCCCCGGCCTCTTCCTGGACACTGAAGCTTTCTTT.

The chain recombines TRBV4-1 with TRBJ2-3; D is undetermined. Germline lookup yields CDR1 MGHRA and CDR2 YSYEKL. The CDR3 spans 16 residues. V lost 3 bases, J lost 2 bases, and 15 bases lay in between. CDR3 sequence reads: CASSQVDLVYTDTQYF. The CDR3, as DNA: TGCGCCAGCAGCCAGGTAGACTTGGTTTACACAGATACGCAGTATTTT.

The gene calls are TRBV7-2 and TRBJ2-3, with D maybe TRBD2 (5 bases). Germline loops: CDR1 SGHTA, CDR2 FQGNSA. Trimming removed 1 base at V and 7 bases at J, with 9 bases between. The CDR3 consists of 13 residues. The DNA for the CDR3 is TGTGCCAGCAGCTTAGTACCCGGGAATACGCAGTATTTT. Translating it yields CASSLVPGNTQYF.

The chain joins TRBV11-2 to TRBJ1-1; no clear D gene. CDR1 SGHAT and CDR2 FQNNGV come from the germline V gene. The CDR3 runs 13 residues. V lost 0 bases to trimming and J lost 7 bases, with 9 bases between them. The CDR3 sequence: CASSLDRDGEAFF. The DNA for the CDR3 is TGTGCCAGCAGCTTAGATCGGGATGGTGAAGCTTTCTTT.

V and J are TRBV30 and TRBJ2-7, with a tentative D call TRBD2 (7 bases). With 0 bases removed from V and 6 bases from J, the gap between germline ends came to 15 bases. The CDR3 has 14 amino acids. Germline-derived CDR1 and CDR2 are GTSNPN and SVGIG (reference sequence). The CDR3 DNA reads TGTGCCTGGAGTGTAGGCGGGGGCCTGCTCGAGCAGTACTTC. Encoded protein: CAWSVGGGLLEQYF. Full variable domain (rest looked up from reference TRBV30 and TRBJ2-7): SQTIHQWPATLVQPVGSPLSLECTVEGTSNPNLYWYRQAAGRGLQLLFYSVGIGQISSEVPQNLSASRPQDRQFILSSKKLLLSDSGFYLCAWSVGGGLLEQYFGPGTRLTVT.

The chain employs TRBV18 and TRBJ1-1, with TRBD1 identical over 11 bases. Germline V gene lookup returns CDR1 KGHSH and CDR2 LQKENI. This CDR3 is 15 amino acids long. V shed 6 bases, J shed 4 bases, and the junction held 7 bases outside the gene matches. This CDR3 is CASSQDRGRSTEAFF. Here the CDR3 DNA reads TGTGCCAGCTCGCAGGACAGGGGGCGTAGCACTGAAGCTTTCTTT. The complete variable domain, with remaining parts taken from reference TRBV18 and TRBJ1-1, reads NAGVMQNPRHLVRRRGQEARLRCSPMKGHSHVYWYRQLPEEGLKFMVYLQKENIIDESGMPKERFSAEFPKEGPSILRIQQVVRGDSAAYFCASSQDRGRSTEAFFGQGTRLTVV.

J is TRBJ2-5 and V is TRBV5-4; D remains ambiguous. Germline assignment: CDR1 SGHNT and CDR2 YYREEE (reference sequence). The CDR3 has 14 residues. Trimming removed 0 bases from V and 1 base from J, with 7 bases in between. CDR3 bases: TGTGCCAGCAGCTTGGGGCAGCCCCAAGAGACCCAGTACTTC. The encoded protein is CASSLGQPQETQYF.

The chain is built from TRBV6-1 and TRBJ2-3; D gene unclear. The length of the CDR3 is 12 residues. CDR1 is MNHNS, CDR2 SASEGT, per germline. Trimming shortened V by 6 bases and J by 1 base, and 5 bases separated the two germline ends. Here the CDR3 DNA reads TGTGCCAGCAGCTTCCGCACAGATACGCAGTATTTT. This sequence encodes CASSFRTDTQYF.

The V call is TRBV20-1, the J call TRBJ1-2; TRBD1 might be the D (5 bases). The CDR3 is 11 amino acids. Germline CDR1 and CDR2: DFQATT and SNEGSKA (reference sequence). The ends were cut back, 8 bases at V and 2 bases at J, with 9 bases in the middle. CDR3: CSPSGNYGYTF. CDR3 in DNA: TGCAGTCCCTCAGGGAACTATGGCTACACCTTC.

J is TRBJ1-2 and V is TRBV5-1, with D possibly being TRBD1 (6 bases). The CDR3 contains 13 residues. The V end lost 9 bases, the J end lost 2 bases, and 14 bases lay between the germline ends. Germline V gives CDR1 SGHRS, CDR2 YFSETQ. The CDR3 DNA is TGCGCCACCCGGGGGACACTGAACTATGGCTACACCTTC. Residues: CATRGTLNYGYTF.

The genes are TRBV7-9 and TRBJ1-1, with D perhaps TRBD1 (6 bases). With 5 bases removed from V and 4 bases from J, the gap between germline ends came to 20 bases. Germline values: CDR1 SEHNR, CDR2 FQNEAQ (reference sequence). The CDR3 has 16 amino acids. The CDR3 nucleotides read TGTGCCAGCAGCCGGATTAACACAGGGCGGGGCACTGAAGCTTTCTTT. Translating gives CASSRINTGRGTEAFF.